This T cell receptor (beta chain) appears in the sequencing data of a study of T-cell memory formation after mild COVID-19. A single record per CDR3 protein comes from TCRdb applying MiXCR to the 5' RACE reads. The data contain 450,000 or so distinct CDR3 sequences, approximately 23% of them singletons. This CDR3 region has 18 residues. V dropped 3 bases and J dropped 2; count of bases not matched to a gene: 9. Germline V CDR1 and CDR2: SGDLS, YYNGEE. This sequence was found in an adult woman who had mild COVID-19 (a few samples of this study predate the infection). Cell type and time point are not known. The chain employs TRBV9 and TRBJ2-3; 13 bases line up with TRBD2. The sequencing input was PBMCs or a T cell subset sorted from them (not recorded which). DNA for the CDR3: TGTGCCAGCAGCGGGACCGCAGGACTAGCGGGAGCCACAGATACGCAGTATTTT. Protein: CASSGTAGLAGATDTQYF.